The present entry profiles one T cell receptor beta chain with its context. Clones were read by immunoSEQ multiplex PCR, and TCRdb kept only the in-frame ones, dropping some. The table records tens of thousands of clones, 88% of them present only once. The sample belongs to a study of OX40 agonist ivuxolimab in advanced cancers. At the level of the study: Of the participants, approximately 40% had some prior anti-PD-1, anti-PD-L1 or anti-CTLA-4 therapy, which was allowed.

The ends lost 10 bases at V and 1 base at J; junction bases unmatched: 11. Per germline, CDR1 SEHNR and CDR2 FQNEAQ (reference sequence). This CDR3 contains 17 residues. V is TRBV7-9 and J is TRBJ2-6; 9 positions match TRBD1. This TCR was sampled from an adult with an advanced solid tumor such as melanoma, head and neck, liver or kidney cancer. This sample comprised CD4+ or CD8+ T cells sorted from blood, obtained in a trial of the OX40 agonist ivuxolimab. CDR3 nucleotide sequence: TGTGCCATCCACCGGGACAGGGTTCAGTCTGGGGCCAACGTCCTGACTTTC. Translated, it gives CAIHRDRVQSGANVLTF.